This is a list of T cell receptor beta chains from one sample in a study of Tregs in tolerant kidney transplant recipients. No antigens are known for them. The method was immunoSEQ multiplex PCR; TCRdb's version includes in-frame clones alone and lacks a portion of them. The repertoire holds around 15,000 clones, with nearly 55% as singletons. The sequencing here drew on CD4+ T cells from blood cultured with allogeneic cells, taken before the transplant. The receptor set was obtained from a human patient who received a combined kidney and bone marrow transplant. Both conserved end residues are part of each CDR3. A D gene is named only where the DNA matches it firmly. Clone size is shown for a subset of rows, as once, few, many or a class of expanded clone.

size: .
D: .
J: TRBJ1-4
V: TRBV6-1
DNA: TGTGCCAGCAACCATCCAGGGCCCGATGAAAAACTGTTTTTT
CDR3: CASNHPGPDEKLFF

size: .
D: TRBD1
J: TRBJ2-2
V: TRBV4-3
DNA: TGCGCCAGCAGCCAGCAGGGGGCGAGTACCGGGGAGCTGTTTTTT
CDR3: CASSQQGASTGELFF

size: once
D: TRBD1
J: TRBJ2-3
V: TRBV4-2
DNA: TGTGCCAGCAGCCACCTACAGGGGGTTGACACAGATACGCAGTATTTT
CDR3: CASSHLQGVDTDTQYF

size: .
D: .
J: TRBJ1-2
V: TRBV15
DNA: TGTGCCACCAGCAGAGACAGAACATTAAGCTATGGCTACACCTTC
CDR3: CATSRDRTLSYGYTF

size: .
D: .
J: TRBJ2-2
V: TRBV29-1
DNA: TGCAGCGTTGATACCGGGAACACCGGGGAGCTGTTTTTT
CDR3: CSVDTGNTGELFF

size: .
D: TRBD2
J: TRBJ2-5
V: TRBV5-1
DNA: TGCGCCAGCAGCTTCGGACTAGCGGGGTACCAAGAGACCCAGTACTTC
CDR3: CASSFGLAGYQETQYF

size: .
D: .
J: TRBJ1-1
V: TRBV15
DNA: TGTGCCACCAGCACTCCTCAGGGGTACACTGAAGCTTTCTTT
CDR3: CATSTPQGYTEAFF

size: .
D: TRBD1
J: TRBJ1-6
V: TRBV6-5
DNA: TGTGCCAGCAGCCCCGGACAGGCTGCTTCACCCCTCCACTTT
CDR3: CASSPGQAASPLHF

size: few
D: .
J: TRBJ1-1
V: TRBV7-9
DNA: TGTGCCAGCAGCTGGGGACAACTGAACACTGAAGCTTTCTTT
CDR3: CASSWGQLNTEAFF

size: .
D: TRBD2
J: TRBJ2-3
V: TRBV5-4
DNA: TGTGCCAGCAGCTTTAAAGCGGCGGGGGGCCCAGATACGCAGTATTTT
CDR3: CASSFKAAGGPDTQYF

size: .
D: .
J: TRBJ2-7
V: TRBV9
DNA: TGTGCCAGCAGCGCCCAAACAGGTCACGCCTACGAGCAGTACTTC
CDR3: CASSAQTGHAYEQYF

size: few
D: .
J: TRBJ1-1
V: TRBV19
DNA: TGTGCCAGTAGTATTCTTCCCGGTTCCATGAACACTGAAGCTTTCTTT
CDR3: CASSILPGSMNTEAFF

size: .
D: .
J: TRBJ2-7
V: TRBV7-2
DNA: TGTGCCAGCAGACCCGAGACAGCCGGTCCCTACGAGCAGTACTTC
CDR3: CASRPETAGPYEQYF

size: .
D: .
J: TRBJ1-3
V: TRBV4-2
DNA: TGTGCCAGCAGCCAAGATCGCCTAAGCTCTGGAAACACCATATATTTT
CDR3: CASSQDRLSSGNTIYF

size: .
D: .
J: TRBJ2-3
V: TRBV7-9
DNA: TGTGCCACCGCCCCGGGGAGCACAGATACGCAGTATTTT
CDR3: CATAPGSTDTQYF

size: .
D: .
J: TRBJ1-2
V: TRBV11-2
DNA: TGTGCCAGCAGCTCCGCCTCGAGGGAGAATGGCTACACCTTC
CDR3: CASSSASRENGYTF

size: .
D: TRBD2
J: TRBJ2-7
V: TRBV6-6
DNA: TGTGCCATCAGGGGAGCGGGAGGGCCCTACGAGCAGTACTTC
CDR3: CAIRGAGGPYEQYF

size: .
D: .
J: TRBJ2-4
V: TRBV6-1
DNA: TGTGCCAGCAGTAACATAGCGGAGATAAACATTCAGTACTTC
CDR3: CASSNIAEINIQYF

size: few
D: TRBD1
J: TRBJ2-7
V: TRBV27
DNA: TGTGCCAGCAGTATCGACAGGGGGCTCTCCTACGAGCAGTACTTC
CDR3: CASSIDRGLSYEQYF

size: .
D: .
J: TRBJ1-1
V: TRBV6-5
DNA: TGTGCCAGCAGTTACACTCAGGGGTACACTGAAGCTTTCTTT
CDR3: CASSYTQGYTEAFF

size: few
D: .
J: TRBJ2-7
V: TRBV6-6
DNA: TGTGCCAGCAGTTACCTCGGACAGTCCTACGAGCAGTACTTC
CDR3: CASSYLGQSYEQYF

size: .
D: TRBD1
J: TRBJ1-2
V: TRBV19
DNA: TGTGCCAGTAGTAGTACAGGGGCCGGCTATGGCTACACCTTC
CDR3: CASSSTGAGYGYTF

size: .
D: TRBD1
J: TRBJ1-1
V: TRBV27
DNA: TGTGCCAGCACGACCGCCGGGACAGGGCTAGGGGCTTTCTTT
CDR3: CASTTAGTGLGAFF

size: few
D: .
J: TRBJ2-2
V: TRBV5-1
DNA: TGCGCCAGCAGCTTGGAATTAGCTATCGGGGAGCTGTTTTTT
CDR3: CASSLELAIGELFF

size: .
D: .
J: TRBJ1-2
V: TRBV10-3
DNA: TGTGCCATCAGTCCCTTGGACAGAATCTATGGCTACACCTTC
CDR3: CAISPLDRIYGYTF

size: .
D: .
J: TRBJ2-3
V: TRBV7-2
DNA: TGTGCCAGCCGAGGGTGGTATAGCACAGATACGCAGTATTTT
CDR3: CASRGWYSTDTQYF

size: .
D: TRBD2
J: TRBJ2-2
V: TRBV7-2
DNA: TGTGCCAGCAGCCTAGCGGGAGTATCCGGGGAGCTGTTTTTT
CDR3: CASSLAGVSGELFF

size: .
D: .
J: TRBJ2-2
V: TRBV7-9
DNA: TGTGCCAGCAGCTTCAGGGGCACCGGGGAGCTGTTTTTT
CDR3: CASSFRGTGELFF

size: medium-sized
D: TRBD1
J: TRBJ2-1
V: TRBV9
DNA: TGTGCCAGCAGTCTTACAGGGGCCTCCTACAATGAGCAGTTCTTC
CDR3: CASSLTGASYNEQFF

size: .
D: .
J: TRBJ2-7
V: TRBV5-5
DNA: TGTGCCAGCAGCTTGGGGGCAGGGGAGACCTACGAGCAGTACTTC
CDR3: CASSLGAGETYEQYF

size: .
D: TRBD1
J: TRBJ1-2
V: TRBV7-2
DNA: TGTGCCAGCAGCACGACAGGGAAGGGCTACACCTTC
CDR3: CASSTTGKGYTF

size: .
D: .
J: TRBJ1-2
V: TRBV5-1
DNA: TGCGCCAACGCGACAACTGCTAACTATGGCTACACCTTC
CDR3: CANATTANYGYTF

size: .
D: .
J: TRBJ2-5
V: TRBV7-6
DNA: TGTGCCAGCAGCTTAATCTCGGAGACCCAGTACTTC
CDR3: CASSLISETQYF

size: .
D: .
J: TRBJ1-5
V: TRBV21-1
DNA: TGTGCCAGCAATCTCCCCTTCAGGGGGAGTAATCAGCCCCAGCATTTT
CDR3: CASNLPFRGSNQPQHF

size: .
D: TRBD1
J: TRBJ2-7
V: TRBV18
DNA: TGTGCCAGCTCACCACTCTCGGGACAGGGGTCTAACGAGCAGTACTTC
CDR3: CASSPLSGQGSNEQYF

size: .
D: TRBD2
J: TRBJ2-1
V: TRBV18
DNA: TGTGCCAGCTCACCGGGACTAGCGGGGTCGCATGAGCAGTTCTTC
CDR3: CASSPGLAGSHEQFF

size: .
D: .
J: TRBJ2-5
V: TRBV11-3
DNA: TGTGCCAGCAGCCAGCCCTGGGGAGCGGCAGAGACCCAGTACTTC
CDR3: CASSQPWGAAETQYF